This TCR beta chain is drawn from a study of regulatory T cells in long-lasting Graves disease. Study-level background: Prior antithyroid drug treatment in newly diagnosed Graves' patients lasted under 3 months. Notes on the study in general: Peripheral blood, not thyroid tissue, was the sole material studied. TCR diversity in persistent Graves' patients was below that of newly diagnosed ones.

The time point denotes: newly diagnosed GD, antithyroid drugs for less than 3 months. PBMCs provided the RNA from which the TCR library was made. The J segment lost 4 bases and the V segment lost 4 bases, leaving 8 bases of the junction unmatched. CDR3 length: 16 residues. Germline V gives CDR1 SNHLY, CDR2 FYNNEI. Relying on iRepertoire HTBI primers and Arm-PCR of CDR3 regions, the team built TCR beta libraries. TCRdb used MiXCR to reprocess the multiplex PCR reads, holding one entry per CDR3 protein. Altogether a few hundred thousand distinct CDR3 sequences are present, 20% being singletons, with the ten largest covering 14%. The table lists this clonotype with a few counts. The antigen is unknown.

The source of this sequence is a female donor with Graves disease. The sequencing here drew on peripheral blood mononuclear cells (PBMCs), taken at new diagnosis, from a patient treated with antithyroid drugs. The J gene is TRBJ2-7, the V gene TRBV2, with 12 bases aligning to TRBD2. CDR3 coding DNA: TGTGCCAGCAGTGCCCCACCGCTAGCGGGAGGGTACGAGCAGTACTTC. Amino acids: CASSAPPLAGGYEQYF.